This T cell receptor beta chain was recorded in a study of T cells in Graves' hyperthyroidism and ophthalmopathy (dated by TCRdb to between 2018 and 2021). For context, the study as a whole: Peripheral blood was sampled at the time of initial diagnosis, prior to any treatment. To identify distinguishing TCR V-J signatures, a discovery cohort of 95 to 100 patients was used, comprising some 45 with Graves' ophthalmopathy and 57 with stable Graves' hyperthyroidism. An independent validation cohort of about 20 hyperthyroidism patients and about 16 patients who later progressed to ophthalmopathy tested prospective prediction of ophthalmopathy. The 75 to 100 discovery patients were randomly split 7:3 into training and test sets. In addition, the study compared T-cell repertoires in thyroid tissue and in blood from several Graves' hyperthyroidism patients. After sampling, hyperthyroidism patients received methimazole starting at 30 mg daily, and ophthalmopathy patients received high-dose intravenous methylprednisolone. The paper describes TCR Vbeta CDR3 sequencing of 140 or so peripheral blood samples, made up of roughly 40 ophthalmopathy patients, around 78 hyperthyroidism patients and 17 progressor patients.

In its sample, this clonotype was seen many times. Its antigen is still unknown. No base quality values were provided; no much bigger clone lies one nucleotide off. What the authors observed across the whole study: Most expanded thyroid clonotypes (frequency above 0.001) were also detected in blood, suggesting blood repertoires may reflect thyroid immune responses. In validation, the model predicted progression to ophthalmopathy with around 71% sensitivity and over 72% specificity, a median of about 6 months before onset. A model built on a 13 V-J signature distinguished ophthalmopathy from stable hyperthyroidism, reaching 87.88% sensitivity and 81.08% specificity in cross-validation and 80%/75% in testing. No statistical method was used to fix the sample size in advance, and group allocation was not hidden from the investigators.

Stable Graves' hyperthyroidism was defined as the absence of progression to ophthalmopathy over 18 months of follow-up. Hyperthyroidism patients were newly diagnosed, with disease duration under 2 months, and aged 18 to 65 years. Any patient with an uncontrolled infection, another autoimmune disease, pregnancy or lactation was excluded. Diagnoses relied on clinical symptoms, serum thyroxine and TRAb, thyroid ultrasound and orbital computed tomography. PBMCs were separated from under 11 ml of fresh peripheral blood using Ficoll-Paque density gradient centrifugation. Total RNA was extracted with Trizol reagent, and quality was checked on an Agilent 2100 Bioanalyzer. V is trimmed back by 4 bases and J by 7 bases, and the junction contains 1 base that no gene match accounts for. The germline V gene gives CDR1 as SGHAT and CDR2 as FQNNGV. The CDR3 starts with the cysteine, ends with the valine, and has 12 residues. Solely the CDR3 DNA is kept, with 36 bases framed from the first base.

TCR beta CDR3 regions were amplified from RNA transcripts. A first-round RT-PCR of the TCR CDR3 used the HTBI primer set with the Qiagen OneStep RT-PCR kit. The libraries were constructed in a second round of multiplex PCR and then size-selected and purified. Paired-end sequencing of the libraries was performed with 100 bp reads on an Illumina HiSeq2000. The paper's processing steps were these. SOAPnuke was used to process the raw data, removing reads that contained adapters or uncalled bases, had a mean Phred below 15, or lacked an exact match to the constant primer or identifier. High-quality paired reads were merged using COPE v1.2.5, and each unique nucleotide sequence was defined as a clonotype. Clonotypes were aligned to IMGT TRBV, TRBD and TRBJ reference segments using MiTCR v1.1. Only V-J combinations with frequency above 0.0001, covering about 99% of repertoires, were analysed. A TCS score was defined as the ratio between F50 (clonal expansion) and ExV (chaos), using BLOSUM62-based TCRdist between CDR3 peptides within each V-J. Welch's t-statistics and random forest reduced around 510 V-J features to 13, which were used in a naive Bayes classifier (R e1071). TCRdb itself trimmed the public reads at Q25 with fastp, ran MiXCR and retained productive beta chains. CDR3 protein sequences are deduplicated, and each keeps its most common genes and DNA. TCRdb, not the authors, supplied the V and J calls. The sample has under 350,000 distinct CDR3 sequences on record, about 18% of them singletons. About half of the sample is in the top ten clones.

The receptor comes from a woman aged 45-59 years with Graves' hyperthyroidism. Sequencing was carried out using blood. The chain is encoded by TRBV11-2 joined to TRBJ2-7, with 10 bases matching TRBD1. The sequence in DNA is TGTGCCAGCAGCTGGGACAGGGGTGAGCAGTACGTC. Its translation reads: CASSWDRGEQYV.